This is a list of T cell receptor beta chains from one sample in a study of Ad26.COV2.S vaccination and SARS-CoV-2 variants. TCRdb's copy holds only in-frame clones and misses some; the assay was immunoSEQ multiplex PCR. The sample includes about 480,000 clones, roughly 85% of them seen just once. The sample consisted of peripheral blood, taken in a trial of Ad26.COV2.S vaccine versus placebo. These receptors were taken from a person aged 18-65 years who received the Ad26.COV2.S COVID-19 vaccine or a placebo. CDR3s include the opening cysteine and the closing phenylalanine or tryptophan. A D gene is named only where the DNA matches it firmly. Expanded clones are given a class, and other clones once, few, many or no size at all.

abundance,j_gene,d_gene,v_gene,CDR3aa,CDR3nt
NA,TRBJ2-5,TRBD2,TRBV7-2,CASSFWAGGPRETQYF,TGTGCCAGCAGCTTTTGGGCGGGAGGGCCGAGGGAGACCCAGTACTTC
once,TRBJ1-1,NA,TRBV5-1,CASSGLTENTEAFF,TGCGCCAGCAGCGGACTGACAGAGAACACTGAAGCTTTCTTT
NA,TRBJ2-1,NA,TRBV7-2,CASSLDRTINEQFF,TGTGCCAGCAGCCTAGACAGGACTATCAATGAGCAGTTCTTC
NA,TRBJ2-1,NA,TRBV9,CASSPQVGNNEQFF,TGTGCCAGCAGCCCCCAAGTGGGAAACAATGAGCAGTTCTTC
NA,TRBJ1-2,NA,TRBV5-5,CASSLTSLGRRYGYTF,TGTGCCAGCAGCTTGACCTCGCTGGGGAGGCGCTATGGCTACACCTTC
NA,TRBJ2-7,TRBD2,TRBV19,CASKSLAASEQYF,TGTGCCAGTAAGTCACTAGCGGCTTCCGAGCAGTACTTC
NA,TRBJ2-5,TRBD2,TRBV9,CASSAGPGLAEETQYF,TGTGCCAGCAGCGCCGGACCGGGACTAGCGGAAGAGACCCAGTACTTC
NA,TRBJ1-5,NA,TRBV27,CASSFVGVGQPQHF,TGTGCCAGCAGTTTTGTTGGGGTAGGACAGCCCCAGCATTTT
NA,TRBJ1-6,TRBD1,TRBV11-2,CASSSQGDSNSPLHF,TGTGCCAGCAGCTCCCAGGGGGACAGTAATTCACCCCTCCACTTT
NA,TRBJ2-2,TRBD1,TRBV10-3,CAISEIRGPNTGELFF,TGTGCCATCAGTGAGATAAGGGGGCCCAACACCGGGGAGCTGTTTTTT